This TCR beta chain appears in the sequencing data of a study of CD8+CD57+ T cells in acquired aplastic anemia. Overall study: Sorted CD4+ and CD8+ cells yielded roughly 3 ug of DNA on average.

Investigators profiled TCR beta VDJ and CDR3 from genomic DNA template. TCRdb re-analysed the reads in MiXCR, keeping a single row per CDR3 protein. The sample yields 150,000 to 200,000 distinct CDR3 sequences, under 75% seen once. Study-wide findings and caveats: With respect to CD8+ Simpson's diversity, patients and controls did not differ significantly.

The V end was cut by 10 bases, the J end by 0 bases, with 16 bases between. Per germline, CDR1 LNHDA and CDR2 SQIVND (reference sequence). The CDR3 totals 14 residues. Turning to this clonotype: Its antigen is still unknown.

The TCR was taken from a human donor in good health. The chain carries TRBV19 and TRBJ2-7; maybe TRBD2 (6 bases). Source material: sorted CD4+, CD8+, or CD8+CD57+ T cells (not recorded which) from PBMCs. The CDR3 region has the DNA TGTGCCACCTCCAGCGGACTATCCTCCTACGAGCAGTACGTC. It specifies CATSSGLSSYEQYV.